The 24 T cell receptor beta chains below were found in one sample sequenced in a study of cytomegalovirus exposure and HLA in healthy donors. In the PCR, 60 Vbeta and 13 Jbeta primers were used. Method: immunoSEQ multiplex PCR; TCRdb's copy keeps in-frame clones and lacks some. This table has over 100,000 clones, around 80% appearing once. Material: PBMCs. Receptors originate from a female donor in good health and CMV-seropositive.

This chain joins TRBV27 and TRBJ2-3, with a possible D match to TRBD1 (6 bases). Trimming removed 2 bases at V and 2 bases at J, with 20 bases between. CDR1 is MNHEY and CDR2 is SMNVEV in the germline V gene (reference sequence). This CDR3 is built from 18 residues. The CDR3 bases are TGTGCCAGCAGTTTACGTTTCGGGACACAGATTGACACAGATACGCAGTATTTT. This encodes CASSLRFGTQIDTDTQYF.

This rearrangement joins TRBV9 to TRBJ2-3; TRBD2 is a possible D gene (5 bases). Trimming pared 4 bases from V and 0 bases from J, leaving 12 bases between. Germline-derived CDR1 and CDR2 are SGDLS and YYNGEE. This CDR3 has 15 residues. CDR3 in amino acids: CASSKRDSSTDTQYF. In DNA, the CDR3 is TGTGCCAGCAGCAAACGGGATAGCAGCACAGATACGCAGTATTTT.

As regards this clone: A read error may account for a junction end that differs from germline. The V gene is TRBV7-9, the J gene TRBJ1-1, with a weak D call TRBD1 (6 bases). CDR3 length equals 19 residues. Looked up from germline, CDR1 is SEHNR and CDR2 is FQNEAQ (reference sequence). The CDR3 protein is CSSSLDRRHPKGTYGEAFF. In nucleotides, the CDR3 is TGTTCCAGCAGCTTAGATCGGCGACACCCAAAGGGGACATACGGTGAAGCTTTCTTT.

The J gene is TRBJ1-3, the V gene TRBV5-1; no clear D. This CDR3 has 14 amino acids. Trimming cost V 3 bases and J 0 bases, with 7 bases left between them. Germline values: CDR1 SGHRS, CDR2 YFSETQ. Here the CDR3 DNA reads TGCGCCAGCAGCTATGACATCTCTGGAAACACCATATATTTT. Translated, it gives CASSYDISGNTIYF.

CDR3 DNA: TGTGCCAGCTCACCACAGGGGTCGAGCAATCAGCCCCAGCATTTT. As protein: CASSPQGSSNQPQHF. The chain couples TRBV18 to TRBJ1-5; perhaps TRBD1 as D (5 bases). Germline V gene sequence: CDR1 KGHSH, CDR2 LQKENI. The CDR3 spans 15 residues. V shed 1 base and J shed 1 base, with 8 bases lying between them.

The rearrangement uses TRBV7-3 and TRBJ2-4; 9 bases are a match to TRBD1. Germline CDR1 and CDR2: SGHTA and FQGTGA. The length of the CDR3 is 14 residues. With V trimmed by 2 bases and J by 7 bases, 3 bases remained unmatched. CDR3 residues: CASSLRTGDNIQYF. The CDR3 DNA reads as TGTGCCAGCAGCTTACGGACAGGGGATAACATTCAGTACTTC.

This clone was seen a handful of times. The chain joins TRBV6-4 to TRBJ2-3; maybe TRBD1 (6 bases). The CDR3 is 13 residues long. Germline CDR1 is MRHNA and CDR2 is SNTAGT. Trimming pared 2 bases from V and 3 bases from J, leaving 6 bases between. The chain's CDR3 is CASSDRGTDTQYF. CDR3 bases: TGTGCCAGCAGTGACAGGGGGACAGATACGCAGTATTTT.

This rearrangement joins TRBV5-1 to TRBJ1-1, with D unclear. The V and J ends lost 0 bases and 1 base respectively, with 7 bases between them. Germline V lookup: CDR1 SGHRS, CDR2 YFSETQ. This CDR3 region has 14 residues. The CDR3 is CASSLVGRNTEAFF. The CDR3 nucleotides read TGCGCCAGCAGCTTGGTAGGGAGGAACACTGAAGCTTTCTTT.

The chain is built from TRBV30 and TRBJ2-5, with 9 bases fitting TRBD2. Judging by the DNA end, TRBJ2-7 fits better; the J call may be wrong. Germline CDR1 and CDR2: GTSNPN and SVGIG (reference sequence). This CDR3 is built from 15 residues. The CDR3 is CASQTGTSRSYEQYF. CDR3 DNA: TGTGCCAGCCAGACCGGGACTAGCAGGTCCTACGAGCAGTACTTC.

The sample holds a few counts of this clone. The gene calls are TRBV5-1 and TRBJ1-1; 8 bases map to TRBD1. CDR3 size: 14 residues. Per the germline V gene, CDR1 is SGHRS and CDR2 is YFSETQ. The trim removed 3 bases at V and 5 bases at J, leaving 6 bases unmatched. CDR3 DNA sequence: TGCGCCAGCAGCTCGGGACAGGTGGGAACTGAAGCTTTCTTT. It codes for CASSSGQVGTEAFF. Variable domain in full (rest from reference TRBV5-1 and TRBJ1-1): KAGVTQTPRYLIKTRGQQVTLSCSPISGHRSVSWYQQTPGQGLQFLFEYFSETQRNKGNFPGRFSGRQFSNSRSEMNVSTLELGDSALYLCASSSGQVGTEAFFGQGTRLTVV.

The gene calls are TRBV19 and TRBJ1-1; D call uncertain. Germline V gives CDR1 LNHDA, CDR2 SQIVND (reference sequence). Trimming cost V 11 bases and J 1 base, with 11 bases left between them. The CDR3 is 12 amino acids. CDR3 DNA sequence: TGTGCCTCACTAAGGTCGAACACTGAAGCTTTCTTT. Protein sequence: CASLRSNTEAFF.

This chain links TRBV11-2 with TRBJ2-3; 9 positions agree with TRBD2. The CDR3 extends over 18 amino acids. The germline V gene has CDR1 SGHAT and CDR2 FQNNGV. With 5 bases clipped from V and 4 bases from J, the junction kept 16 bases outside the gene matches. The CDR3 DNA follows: TGTGCCAGCAGCGAGAGGGAGACTAGCGGTGTCACCGCAGATACGCAGTATTTT. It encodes CASSERETSGVTADTQYF.

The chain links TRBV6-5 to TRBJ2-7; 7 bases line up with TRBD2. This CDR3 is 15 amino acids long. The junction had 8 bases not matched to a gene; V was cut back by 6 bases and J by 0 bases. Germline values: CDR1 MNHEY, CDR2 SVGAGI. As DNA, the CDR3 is TGTGCCAGCAGCGCCGAGCGGGATAGCTCCTACGAGCAGTACTTC. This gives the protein CASSAERDSSYEQYF.

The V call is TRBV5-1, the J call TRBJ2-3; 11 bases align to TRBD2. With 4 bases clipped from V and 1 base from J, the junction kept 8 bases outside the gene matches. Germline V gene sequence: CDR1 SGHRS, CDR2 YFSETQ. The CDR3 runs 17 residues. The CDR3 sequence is CASSKTPGLAGTDTQYF. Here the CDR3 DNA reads TGCGCCAGCAGCAAAACTCCGGGACTAGCGGGCACAGATACGCAGTATTTT.

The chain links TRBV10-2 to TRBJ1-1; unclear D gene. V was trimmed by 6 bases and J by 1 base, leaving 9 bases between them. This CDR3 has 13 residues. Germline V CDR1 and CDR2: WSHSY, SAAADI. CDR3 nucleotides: TGCGCCAGCAGCCTTAGTCCGAACACTGAAGCTTTCTTT. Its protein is CASSLSPNTEAFF.

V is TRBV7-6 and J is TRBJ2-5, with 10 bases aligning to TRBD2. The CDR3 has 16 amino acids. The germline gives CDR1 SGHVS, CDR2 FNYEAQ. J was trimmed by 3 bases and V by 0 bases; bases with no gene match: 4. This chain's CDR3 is CASSLALAGVEETQYF. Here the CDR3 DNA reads TGTGCCAGCAGCTTAGCCCTAGCGGGAGTGGAAGAGACCCAGTACTTC.

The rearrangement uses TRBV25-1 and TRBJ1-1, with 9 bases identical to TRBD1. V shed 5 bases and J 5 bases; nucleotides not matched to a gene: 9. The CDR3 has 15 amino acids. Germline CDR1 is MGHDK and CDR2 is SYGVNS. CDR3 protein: CASSKLRDRATEAFF. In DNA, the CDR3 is TGTGCCAGCAGTAAGCTCCGGGACAGGGCTACTGAAGCTTTCTTT.

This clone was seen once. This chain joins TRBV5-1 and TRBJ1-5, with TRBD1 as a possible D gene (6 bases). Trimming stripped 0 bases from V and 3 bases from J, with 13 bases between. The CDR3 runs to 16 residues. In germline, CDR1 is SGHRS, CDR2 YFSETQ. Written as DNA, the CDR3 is TGCGCCAGCAGCTTGGCACCAGGGGACAACAATCAGCCCCAGCATTTT. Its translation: CASSLAPGDNNQPQHF.

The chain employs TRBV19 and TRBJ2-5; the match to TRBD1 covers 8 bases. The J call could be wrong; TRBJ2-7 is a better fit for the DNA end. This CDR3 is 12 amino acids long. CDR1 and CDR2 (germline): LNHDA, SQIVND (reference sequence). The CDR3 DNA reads TGTGCCACCGCGGACAGGGCCTACGAGCAGTACTTC. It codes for CATADRAYEQYF.

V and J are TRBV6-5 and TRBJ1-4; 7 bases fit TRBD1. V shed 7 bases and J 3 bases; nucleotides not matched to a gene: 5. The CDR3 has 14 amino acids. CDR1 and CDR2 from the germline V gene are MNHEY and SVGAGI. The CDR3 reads CASKKGAANEKLFF. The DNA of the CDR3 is TGTGCCAGCAAGAAGGGGGCGGCTAATGAAAAACTGTTTTTT.

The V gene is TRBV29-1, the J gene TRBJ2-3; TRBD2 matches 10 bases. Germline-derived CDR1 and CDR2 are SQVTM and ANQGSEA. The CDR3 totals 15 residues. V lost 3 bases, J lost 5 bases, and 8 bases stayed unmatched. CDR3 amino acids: CSVDKTSGHGDTQYF. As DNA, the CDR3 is TGCAGCGTTGATAAGACTAGCGGGCACGGAGATACGCAGTATTTT.

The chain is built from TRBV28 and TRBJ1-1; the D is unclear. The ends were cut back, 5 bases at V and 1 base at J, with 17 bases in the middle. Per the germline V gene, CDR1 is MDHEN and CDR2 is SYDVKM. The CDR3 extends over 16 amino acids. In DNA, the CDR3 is TGTGCCAGCAGTCCCGTTGACTGGGTCGGGAACACTGAAGCTTTCTTT. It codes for CASSPVDWVGNTEAFF. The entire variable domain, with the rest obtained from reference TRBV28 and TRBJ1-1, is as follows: DVKVTQSSRYLVKRTGEKVFLECVQDMDHENMFWYRQDPGLGLRLIYFSYDVKMKEKGDIPEGYSVSREKKERFSLILESASTNQTSMYLCASSPVDWVGNTEAFFGQGTRLTVV.

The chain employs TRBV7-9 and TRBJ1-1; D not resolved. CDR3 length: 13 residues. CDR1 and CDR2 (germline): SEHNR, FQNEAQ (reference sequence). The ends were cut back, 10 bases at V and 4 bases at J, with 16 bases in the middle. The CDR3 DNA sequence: TGTGCCACCCCACCTAGAGGAAGCACTGAAGCTTTCTTT. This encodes CATPPRGSTEAFF.

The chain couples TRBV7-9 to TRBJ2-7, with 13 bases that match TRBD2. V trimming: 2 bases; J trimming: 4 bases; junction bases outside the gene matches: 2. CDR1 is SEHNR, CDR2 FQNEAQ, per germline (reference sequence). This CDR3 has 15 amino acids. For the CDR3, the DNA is TGTGCCAGCAGCTTATTACTAGCGGGGGGGTACGAGCAGTACTTC. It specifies CASSLLLAGGYEQYF.